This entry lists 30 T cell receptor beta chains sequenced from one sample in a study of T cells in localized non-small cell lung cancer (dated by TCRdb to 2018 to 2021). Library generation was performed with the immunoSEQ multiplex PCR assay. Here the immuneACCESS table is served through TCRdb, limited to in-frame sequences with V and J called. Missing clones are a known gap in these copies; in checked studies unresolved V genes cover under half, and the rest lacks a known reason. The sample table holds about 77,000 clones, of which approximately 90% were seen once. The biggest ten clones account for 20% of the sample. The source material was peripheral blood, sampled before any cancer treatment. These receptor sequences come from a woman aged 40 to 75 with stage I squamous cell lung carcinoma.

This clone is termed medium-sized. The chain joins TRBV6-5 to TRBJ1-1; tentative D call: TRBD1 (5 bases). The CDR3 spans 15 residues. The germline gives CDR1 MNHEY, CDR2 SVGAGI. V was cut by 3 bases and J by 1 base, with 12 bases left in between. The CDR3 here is CASSYPTQGNTEAFF. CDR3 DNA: TGTGCCAGCAGTTATCCTACCCAGGGGAACACTGAAGCTTTCTTT.

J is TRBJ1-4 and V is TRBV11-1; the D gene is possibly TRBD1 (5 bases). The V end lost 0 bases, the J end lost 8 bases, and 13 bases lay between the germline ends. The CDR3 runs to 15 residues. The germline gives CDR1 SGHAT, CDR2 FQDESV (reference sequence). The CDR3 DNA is TGTGCCAGCAGCTTAGCCGGAGGGGCGGTCGAAAAACTGTTTTTT. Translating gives CASSLAGGAVEKLFF.

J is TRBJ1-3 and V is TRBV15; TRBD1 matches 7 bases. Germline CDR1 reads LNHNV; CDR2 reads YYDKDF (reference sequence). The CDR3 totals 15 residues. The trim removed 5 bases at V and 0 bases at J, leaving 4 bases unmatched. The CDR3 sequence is CATSPDRFSGNTIYF. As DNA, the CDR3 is TGTGCCACCAGCCCGGACAGGTTCTCTGGAAACACCATATATTTT.

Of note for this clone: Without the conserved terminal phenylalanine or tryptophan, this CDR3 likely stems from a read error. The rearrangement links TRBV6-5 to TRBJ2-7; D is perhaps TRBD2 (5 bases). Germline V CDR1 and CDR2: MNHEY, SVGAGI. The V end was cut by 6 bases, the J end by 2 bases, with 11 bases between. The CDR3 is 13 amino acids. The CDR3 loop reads CASSRGPTYEQYL. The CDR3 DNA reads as TGTGCCAGCAGCAGAGGGCCAACCTACGAGCAGTACCTC.

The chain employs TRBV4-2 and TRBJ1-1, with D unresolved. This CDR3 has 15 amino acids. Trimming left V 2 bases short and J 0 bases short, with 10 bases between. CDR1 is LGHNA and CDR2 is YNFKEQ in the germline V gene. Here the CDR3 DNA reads TGTGCCAGCAGCCAATCTAAGGGAATGAACACTGAAGCTTTCTTT. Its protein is CASSQSKGMNTEAFF.

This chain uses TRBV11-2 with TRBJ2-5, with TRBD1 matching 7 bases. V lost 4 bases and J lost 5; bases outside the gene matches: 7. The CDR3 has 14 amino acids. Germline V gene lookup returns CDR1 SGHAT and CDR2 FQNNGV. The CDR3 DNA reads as TGTGCCAGCAGCTGGGCAGGGGGTATCGAGACCCAGTACTTC. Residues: CASSWAGGIETQYF.

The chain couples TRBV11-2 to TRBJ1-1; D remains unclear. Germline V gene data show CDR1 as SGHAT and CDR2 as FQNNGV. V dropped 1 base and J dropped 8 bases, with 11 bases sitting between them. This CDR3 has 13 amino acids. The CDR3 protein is CASSLGTRSEAFF. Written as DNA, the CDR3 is TGTGCCAGCAGCTTAGGGACCAGGTCCGAAGCTTTCTTT.

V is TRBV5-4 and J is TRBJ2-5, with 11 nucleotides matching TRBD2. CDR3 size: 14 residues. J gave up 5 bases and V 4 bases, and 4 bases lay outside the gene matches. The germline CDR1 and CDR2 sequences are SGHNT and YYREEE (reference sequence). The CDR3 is CASSTSGGGETQYF. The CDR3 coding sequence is TGTGCCAGCAGCACTAGCGGGGGTGGGGAGACCCAGTACTTC. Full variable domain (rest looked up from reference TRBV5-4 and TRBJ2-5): ETGVTQSPTHLIKTRGQQVTLRCSSQSGHNTVSWYQQALGQGPQFIFQYYREEENGRGNFPPRFSGLQFPNYSSELNVNALELDDSALYLCASSTSGGGETQYFGPGTRLLVL.

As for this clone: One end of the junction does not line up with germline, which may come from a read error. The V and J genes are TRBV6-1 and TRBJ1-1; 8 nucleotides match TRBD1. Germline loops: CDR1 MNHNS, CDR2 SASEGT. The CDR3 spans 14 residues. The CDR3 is CASRGRGTGVNRRF. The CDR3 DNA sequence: TGTGCCAGCAGGGGTAGGGGGACAGGTGTAAACCGTCGCTTT.

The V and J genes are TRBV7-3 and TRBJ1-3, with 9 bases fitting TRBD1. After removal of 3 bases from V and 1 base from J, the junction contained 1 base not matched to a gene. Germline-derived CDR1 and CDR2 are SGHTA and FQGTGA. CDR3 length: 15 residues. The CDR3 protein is CASSLTGGSGNTIYF. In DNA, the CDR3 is TGTGCCAGCAGCTTGACAGGGGGTTCTGGAAACACCATATATTTT.

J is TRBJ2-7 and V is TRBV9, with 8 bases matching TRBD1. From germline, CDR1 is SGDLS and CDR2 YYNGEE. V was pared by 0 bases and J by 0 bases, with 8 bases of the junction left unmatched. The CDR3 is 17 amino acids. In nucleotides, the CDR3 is TGTGCCAGCAGCGTAGATGGGACAGGATTAAGCTCCTACGAGCAGTACTTC. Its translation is CASSVDGTGLSSYEQYF.

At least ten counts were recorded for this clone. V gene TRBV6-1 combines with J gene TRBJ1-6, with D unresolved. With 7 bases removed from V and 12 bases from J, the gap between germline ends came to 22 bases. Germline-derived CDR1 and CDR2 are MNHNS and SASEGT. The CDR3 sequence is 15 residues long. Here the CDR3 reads CASTVGLDRALPLHF. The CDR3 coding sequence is TGTGCCAGCACGGTGGGGTTAGACCGGGCATTACCCCTCCACTTT.

CDR3 in amino acids: CASTSGDRPPYEQYF. Here the CDR3 DNA reads TGTGCCAGCACCTCAGGGGACAGGCCACCCTACGAGCAGTACTTC. The chain couples TRBV7-9 to TRBJ2-7, with TRBD1 matching over 8 bases. The junction had 10 bases not matched to a gene; V was cut back by 7 bases and J by 2 bases. The germline V gene encodes CDR1 SEHNR and CDR2 FQNEAQ (reference sequence). The CDR3 sequence is 15 residues long.

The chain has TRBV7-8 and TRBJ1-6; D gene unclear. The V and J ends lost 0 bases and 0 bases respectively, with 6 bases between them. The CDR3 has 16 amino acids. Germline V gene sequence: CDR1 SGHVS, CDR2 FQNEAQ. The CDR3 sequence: CASSLAPSSYNSPLHF. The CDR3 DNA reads TGTGCCAGCAGCTTAGCCCCCAGCTCCTATAATTCACCCCTCCACTTT.

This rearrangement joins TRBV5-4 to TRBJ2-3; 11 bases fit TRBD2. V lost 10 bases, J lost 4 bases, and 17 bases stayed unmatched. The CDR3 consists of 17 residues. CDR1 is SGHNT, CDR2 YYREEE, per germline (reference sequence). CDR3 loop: CAGRWLAGGRESDTQYF. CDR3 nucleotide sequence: TGTGCCGGTCGGTGGCTAGCGGGGGGCCGAGAGTCAGATACGCAGTATTTT.

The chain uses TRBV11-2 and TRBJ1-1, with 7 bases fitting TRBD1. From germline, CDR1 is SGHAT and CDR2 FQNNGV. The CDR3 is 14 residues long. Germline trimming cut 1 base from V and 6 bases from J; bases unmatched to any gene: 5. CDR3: CASSLGAGGSEAFF. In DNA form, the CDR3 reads TGTGCCAGCAGCTTAGGGGCAGGGGGGTCTGAAGCTTTCTTT.

The CDR3 loop is CASGDINQPQHF. The CDR3 DNA follows: TGTGCCAGCGGTGACATCAATCAGCCCCAGCATTTT. The J gene is TRBJ1-5, the V gene TRBV6-5; D ambiguous. Germline V lookup: CDR1 MNHEY, CDR2 SVGAGI. V lost 8 bases to trimming and J lost 3 bases, with 8 bases between them. The CDR3 is made up of 12 amino acids.

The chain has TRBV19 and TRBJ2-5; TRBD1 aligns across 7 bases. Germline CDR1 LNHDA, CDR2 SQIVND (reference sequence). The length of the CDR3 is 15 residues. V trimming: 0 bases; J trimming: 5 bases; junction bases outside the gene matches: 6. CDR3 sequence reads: CASSIEGTVTETQYF. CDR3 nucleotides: TGTGCCAGTAGTATAGAGGGGACAGTCACGGAGACCCAGTACTTC.

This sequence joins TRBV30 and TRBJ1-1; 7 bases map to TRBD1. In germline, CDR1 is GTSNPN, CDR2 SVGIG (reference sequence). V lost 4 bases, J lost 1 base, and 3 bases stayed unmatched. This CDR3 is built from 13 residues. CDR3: CAWNRQGNTEAFF. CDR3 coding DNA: TGTGCCTGGAACAGACAGGGGAACACTGAAGCTTTCTTT.

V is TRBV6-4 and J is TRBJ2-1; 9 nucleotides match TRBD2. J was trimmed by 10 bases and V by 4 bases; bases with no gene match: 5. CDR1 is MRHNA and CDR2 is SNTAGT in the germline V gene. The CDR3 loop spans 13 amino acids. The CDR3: CASSVVAGVEQFF. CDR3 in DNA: TGTGCCAGCAGTGTGGTAGCGGGGGTAGAGCAGTTCTTC.

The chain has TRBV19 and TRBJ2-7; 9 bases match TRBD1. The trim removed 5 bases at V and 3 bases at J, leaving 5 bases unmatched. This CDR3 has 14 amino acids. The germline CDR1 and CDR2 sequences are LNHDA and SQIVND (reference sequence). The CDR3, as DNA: TGTGCCAGTAGTCCCCGGACAGGGGACTACGAGCAGTACTTC. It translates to CASSPRTGDYEQYF.

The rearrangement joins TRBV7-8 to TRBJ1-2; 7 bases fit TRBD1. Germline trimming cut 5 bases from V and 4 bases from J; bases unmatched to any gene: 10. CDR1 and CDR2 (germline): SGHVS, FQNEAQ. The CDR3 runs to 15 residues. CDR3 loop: CASSTGTVGGYGYTF. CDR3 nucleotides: TGTGCCAGCAGCACAGGGACAGTTGGGGGCTATGGCTACACCTTC.

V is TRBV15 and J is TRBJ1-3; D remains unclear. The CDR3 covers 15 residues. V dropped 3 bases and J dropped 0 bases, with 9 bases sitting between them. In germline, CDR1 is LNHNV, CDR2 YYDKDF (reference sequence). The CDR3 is CATSRGGLSGNTIYF. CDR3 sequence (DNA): TGTGCCACCAGCAGGGGTGGACTCTCTGGAAACACCATATATTTT.

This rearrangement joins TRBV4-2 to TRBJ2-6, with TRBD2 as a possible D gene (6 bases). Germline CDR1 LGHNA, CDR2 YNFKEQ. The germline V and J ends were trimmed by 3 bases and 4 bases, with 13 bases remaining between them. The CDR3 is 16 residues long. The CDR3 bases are TGTGCCAGCAGCCAGCAGGCGGGGAAAGGGGCCAACGTCCTGACTTTC. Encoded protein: CASSQQAGKGANVLTF.

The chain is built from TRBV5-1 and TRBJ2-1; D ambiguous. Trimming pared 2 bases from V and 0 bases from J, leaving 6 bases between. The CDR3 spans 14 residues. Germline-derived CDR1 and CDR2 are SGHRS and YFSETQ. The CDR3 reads CASSFSLSYNEQFF. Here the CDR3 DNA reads TGCGCCAGCAGCTTTAGCCTCTCCTACAATGAGCAGTTCTTC.

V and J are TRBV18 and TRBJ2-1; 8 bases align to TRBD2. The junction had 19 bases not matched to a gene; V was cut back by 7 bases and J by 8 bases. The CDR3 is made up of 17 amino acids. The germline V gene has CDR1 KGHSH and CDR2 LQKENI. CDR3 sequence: CASYPSGGSLLGHEQFF. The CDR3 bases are TGTGCCAGCTACCCCAGCGGGGGTTCCCTCCTGGGCCATGAGCAGTTCTTC.

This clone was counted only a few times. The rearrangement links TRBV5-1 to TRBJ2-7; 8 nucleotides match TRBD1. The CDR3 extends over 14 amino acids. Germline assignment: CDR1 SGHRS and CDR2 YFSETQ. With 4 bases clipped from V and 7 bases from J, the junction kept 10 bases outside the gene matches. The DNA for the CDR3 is TGCGCCAGCAGCCCCCGGACAGGGCAAAAGGAGCAGTACTTC. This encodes CASSPRTGQKEQYF.

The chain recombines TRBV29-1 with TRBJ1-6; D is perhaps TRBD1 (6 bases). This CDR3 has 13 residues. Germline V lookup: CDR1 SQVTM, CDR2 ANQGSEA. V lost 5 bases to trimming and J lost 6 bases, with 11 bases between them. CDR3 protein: CSVLQGVNSPLHF. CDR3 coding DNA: TGCAGCGTTTTACAGGGCGTTAATTCACCCCTCCACTTT.

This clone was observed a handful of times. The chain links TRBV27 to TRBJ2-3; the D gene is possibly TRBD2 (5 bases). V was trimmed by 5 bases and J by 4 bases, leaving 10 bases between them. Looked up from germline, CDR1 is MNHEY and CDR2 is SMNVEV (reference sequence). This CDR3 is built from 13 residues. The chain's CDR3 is CASSLDLADTQYF. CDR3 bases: TGTGCCAGCAGTCTGGACTTAGCAGATACGCAGTATTTT.

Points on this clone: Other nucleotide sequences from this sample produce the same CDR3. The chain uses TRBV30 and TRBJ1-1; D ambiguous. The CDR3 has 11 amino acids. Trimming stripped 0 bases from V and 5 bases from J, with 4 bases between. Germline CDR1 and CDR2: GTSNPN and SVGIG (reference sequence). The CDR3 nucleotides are TGTGCCTGGAGTGTTGAAACTGAAGCTTTCTTT. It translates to CAWSVETEAFF. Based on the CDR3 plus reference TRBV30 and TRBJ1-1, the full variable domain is SQTIHQWPATLVQPVGSPLSLECTVEGTSNPNLYWYRQAAGRGLQLLFYSVGIGQISSEVPQNLSASRPQDRQFILSSKKLLLSDSGFYLCAWSVETEAFFGQGTRLTVV.